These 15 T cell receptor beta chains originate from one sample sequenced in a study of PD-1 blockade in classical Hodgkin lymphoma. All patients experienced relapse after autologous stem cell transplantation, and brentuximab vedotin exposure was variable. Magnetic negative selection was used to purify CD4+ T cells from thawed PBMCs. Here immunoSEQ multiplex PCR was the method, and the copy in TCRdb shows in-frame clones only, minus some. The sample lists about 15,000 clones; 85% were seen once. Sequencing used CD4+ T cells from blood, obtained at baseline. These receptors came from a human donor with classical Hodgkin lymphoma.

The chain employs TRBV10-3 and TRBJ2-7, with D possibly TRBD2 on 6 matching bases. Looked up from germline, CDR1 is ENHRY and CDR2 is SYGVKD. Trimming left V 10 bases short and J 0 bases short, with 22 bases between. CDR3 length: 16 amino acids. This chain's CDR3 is CATRPAGPTSSYEQYF. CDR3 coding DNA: TGTGCCACCAGGCCCGCGGGGCCCACTAGCTCCTACGAGCAGTACTTC.

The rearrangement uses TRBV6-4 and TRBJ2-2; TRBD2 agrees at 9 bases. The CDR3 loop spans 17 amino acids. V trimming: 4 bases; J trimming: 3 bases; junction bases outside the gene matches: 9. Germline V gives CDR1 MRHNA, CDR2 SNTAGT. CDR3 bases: TGTGCCAGCAGTGGCAGGGCGGGAGGGGTCCACACCGGGGAGCTGTTTTTT. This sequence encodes CASSGRAGGVHTGELFF.

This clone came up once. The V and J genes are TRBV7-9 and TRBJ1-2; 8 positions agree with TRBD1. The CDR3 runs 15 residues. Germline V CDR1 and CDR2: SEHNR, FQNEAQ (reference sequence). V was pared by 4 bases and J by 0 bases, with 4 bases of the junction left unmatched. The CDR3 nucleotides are TGTGCCAGCAGCTCAGGGACAGGAGCTAACTATGGCTACACCTTC. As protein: CASSSGTGANYGYTF.

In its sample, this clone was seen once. Written as DNA, the CDR3 is TGCGCCAGCAGCTTGATTGCGGGGACAGATACGCAGTATTTT. As protein: CASSLIAGTDTQYF. The V call is TRBV5-1, the J call TRBJ2-3; D may be TRBD2 (6 bases). Germline lookup yields CDR1 SGHRS and CDR2 YFSETQ. Trimming took 1 base from V and 3 from J, leaving 9 bases between them. This CDR3 is built from 14 residues.

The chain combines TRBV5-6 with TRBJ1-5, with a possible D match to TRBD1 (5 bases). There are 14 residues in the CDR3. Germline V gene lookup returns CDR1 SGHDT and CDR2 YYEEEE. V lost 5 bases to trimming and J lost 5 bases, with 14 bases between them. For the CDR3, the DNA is TGTGCCAGCAGTCCGGCAGGGTGGGATCAGCCCCAGCATTTT. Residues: CASSPAGWDQPQHF.

The CDR3 nucleotides read TGTGCCAGCAGTGTTTCCTACAATGAGCAGTTCTTC. The encoded protein is CASSVSYNEQFF. V gene TRBV6-1 combines with J gene TRBJ2-1; D gene unclear. V was clipped by 4 bases and J by 1 base, with 2 bases between them. CDR1 and CDR2 from the germline V gene are MNHNS and SASEGT. The CDR3 sequence is 12 residues long.

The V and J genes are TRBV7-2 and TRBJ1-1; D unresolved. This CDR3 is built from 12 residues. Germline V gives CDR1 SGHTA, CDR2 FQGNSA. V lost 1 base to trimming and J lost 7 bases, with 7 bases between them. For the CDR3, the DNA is TGTGCCAGCAGCTTAGGGCGGGTTGAAGCTTTCTTT. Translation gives CASSLGRVEAFF.

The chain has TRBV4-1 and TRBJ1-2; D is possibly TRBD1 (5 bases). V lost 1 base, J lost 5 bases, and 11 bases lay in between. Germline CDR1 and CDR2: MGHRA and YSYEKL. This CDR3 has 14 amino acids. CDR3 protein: CASSQGGTVYGYTF. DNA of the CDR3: TGCGCCAGCAGCCAAGGGGGGACGGTTTATGGCTACACCTTC.

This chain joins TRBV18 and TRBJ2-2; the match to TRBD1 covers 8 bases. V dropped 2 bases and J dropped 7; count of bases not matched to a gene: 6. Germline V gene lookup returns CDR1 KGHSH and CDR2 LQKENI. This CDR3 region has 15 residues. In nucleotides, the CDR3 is TGTGCCAGCTCACCAGCGGGACAGGTTTTCGGGGAGCTGTTTTTT. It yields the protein CASSPAGQVFGELFF.

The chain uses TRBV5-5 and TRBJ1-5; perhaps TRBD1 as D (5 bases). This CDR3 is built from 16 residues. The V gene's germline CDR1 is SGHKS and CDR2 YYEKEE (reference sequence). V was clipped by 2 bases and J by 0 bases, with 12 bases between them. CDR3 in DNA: TGTGCCAGCAGCTTAACAGGATGGAATAGCAATCAGCCCCAGCATTTT. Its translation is CASSLTGWNSNQPQHF.

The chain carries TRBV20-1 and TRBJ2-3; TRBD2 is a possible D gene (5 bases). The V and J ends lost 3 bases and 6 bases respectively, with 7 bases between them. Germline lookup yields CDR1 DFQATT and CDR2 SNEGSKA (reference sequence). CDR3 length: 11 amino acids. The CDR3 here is CSARRVDTQYF. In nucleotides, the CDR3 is TGCAGTGCTAGGAGGGTGGATACGCAGTATTTT.

As DNA, the CDR3 is TGCAGCGTTCGCTATTACCAAGAGACCCAGTACTTC. The encoded protein is CSVRYYQETQYF. This chain joins TRBV29-1 and TRBJ2-5; D is ambiguous. Germline values: CDR1 SQVTM, CDR2 ANQGSEA. The CDR3 spans 12 residues. Trimming removed 5 bases from V and 0 bases from J, with 7 bases in between.

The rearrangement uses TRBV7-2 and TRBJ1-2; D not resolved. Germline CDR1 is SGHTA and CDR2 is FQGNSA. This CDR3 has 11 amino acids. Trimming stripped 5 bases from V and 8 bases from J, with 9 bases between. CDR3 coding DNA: TGTGCCAGCAGCCAAGGGAGCGGCTACACCTTC. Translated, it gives CASSQGSGYTF.

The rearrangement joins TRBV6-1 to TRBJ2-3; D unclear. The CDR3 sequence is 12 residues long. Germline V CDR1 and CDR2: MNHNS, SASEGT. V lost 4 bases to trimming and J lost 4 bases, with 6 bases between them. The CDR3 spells CASSGAADTQYF. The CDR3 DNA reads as TGTGCCAGCAGTGGGGCAGCAGATACGCAGTATTTT.

CDR3 nucleotide sequence: TGTGCCAGCAGGGTCTTACAGGGAGGCACTGAAGCTTTCTTT. Its translation: CASRVLQGGTEAFF. The chain couples TRBV6-5 to TRBJ1-1; D perhaps matches TRBD1 (6 bases). This CDR3 is 14 amino acids long. The germline V gene encodes CDR1 MNHEY and CDR2 SVGAGI. The germline V and J ends were trimmed by 6 bases and 4 bases, with 15 bases remaining between them.